Included here is one TCR beta chain sequence, with context. The CDR3 runs 15 residues. V was pared by 6 bases and J by 8 bases, with 15 bases of the junction left unmatched. Germline assignment: CDR1 KGHSH and CDR2 LQKENI. The data were taken from a study of blood T cell repertoires in COVID-19. Study at large: Material from acute and convalescent COVID-19 was sourced from the United States, Italy and Spain. In each case, the material was cDNA or gDNA derived from T cells, B-cell-depleted T cells, or PBMCs.

Authors' methods: Estimation of nucleated cell counts relied on the amplification of reference gene primers. The table came from immunoSEQ multiplex PCR; TCRdb's copy has only in-frame clones and leaves some out. V, J and clone size are taken as reported in that table, and D and trimming were inferred from the DNA itself. This table holds 110,000 or so clones, 80% to 90% found once. Sequences were obtained from peripheral blood. The sequence derives from a human donor in a cohort sampled during active COVID-19. This chain joins TRBV18 and TRBJ1-2; 7 positions agree with TRBD1. The CDR3 bases are TGTGCCAGCTCCCCCACCCGCTCGACAGGGTTCGGCTACACCTTC. This translates into CASSPTRSTGFGYTF.